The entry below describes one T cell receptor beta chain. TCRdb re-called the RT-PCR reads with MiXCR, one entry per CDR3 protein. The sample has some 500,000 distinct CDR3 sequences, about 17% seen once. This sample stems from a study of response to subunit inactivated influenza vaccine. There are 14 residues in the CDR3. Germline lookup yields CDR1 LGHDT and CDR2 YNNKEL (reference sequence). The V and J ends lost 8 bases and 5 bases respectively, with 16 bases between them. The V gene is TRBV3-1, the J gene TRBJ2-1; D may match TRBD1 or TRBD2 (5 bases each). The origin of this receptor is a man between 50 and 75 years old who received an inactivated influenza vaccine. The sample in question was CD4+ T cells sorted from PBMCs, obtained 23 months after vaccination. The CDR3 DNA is TGTGCCAGCGCCCAGTACCGGGACGACAATGAGCAGTTCTTC. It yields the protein CASAQYRDDNEQFF.